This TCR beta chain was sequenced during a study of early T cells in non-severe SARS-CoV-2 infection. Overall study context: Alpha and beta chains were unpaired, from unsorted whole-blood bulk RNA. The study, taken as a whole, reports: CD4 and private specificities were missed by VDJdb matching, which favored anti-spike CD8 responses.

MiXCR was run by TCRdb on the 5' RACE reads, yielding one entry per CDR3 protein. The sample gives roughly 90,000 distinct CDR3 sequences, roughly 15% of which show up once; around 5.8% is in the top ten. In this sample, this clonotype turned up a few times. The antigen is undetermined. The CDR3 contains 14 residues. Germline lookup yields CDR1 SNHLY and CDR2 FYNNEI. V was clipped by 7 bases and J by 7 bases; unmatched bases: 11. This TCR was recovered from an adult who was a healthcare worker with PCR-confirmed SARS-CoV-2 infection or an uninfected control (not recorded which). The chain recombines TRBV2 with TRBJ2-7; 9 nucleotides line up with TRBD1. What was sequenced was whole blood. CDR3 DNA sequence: TGTGCCAGCAAGAAGGGGACAGGGACGAGAGAGCAGTACTTC. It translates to CASKKGTGTREQYF. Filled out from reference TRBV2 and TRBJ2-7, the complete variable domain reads EPEVTQTPSHQVTQMGQEVILRCVPISNHLYFYWYRQILGQKVEFLVSFYNNEISEKSEIFDDQFSVERPDGSNFTLKIRSTKLEDSAMYFCASKKGTGTREQYFGPGTRLTVT.